This TCR beta chain was captured in a study of T cell changes during pregnancy in multiple sclerosis. The CDR3 contains 14 residues. Germline V gene sequence: CDR1 MDHEN, CDR2 SYDVKM. After removal of 3 bases from V and 6 bases from J, the junction contained 4 bases not matched to a gene. The data were produced by immunoSEQ multiplex PCR, yet TCRdb's version contains in-frame clones alone and is incomplete. The data contain 41,000 or so clones, nearly 90% of them seen just once; the ten biggest clones take up about 0.61%. This material consisted of CD4+ T cells from peripheral blood mononuclear cells, taken in the first trimester of pregnancy. The sequence derives from a female donor with multiple sclerosis, enrolled in a pregnancy study. The rearrangement links TRBV28 to TRBJ2-7; 11 nucleotides line up with TRBD2. The CDR3 reads CASSFTSGSGEQYF. As DNA, the CDR3 is TGTGCCAGCAGTTTTACTAGCGGGAGTGGCGAGCAGTACTTC.